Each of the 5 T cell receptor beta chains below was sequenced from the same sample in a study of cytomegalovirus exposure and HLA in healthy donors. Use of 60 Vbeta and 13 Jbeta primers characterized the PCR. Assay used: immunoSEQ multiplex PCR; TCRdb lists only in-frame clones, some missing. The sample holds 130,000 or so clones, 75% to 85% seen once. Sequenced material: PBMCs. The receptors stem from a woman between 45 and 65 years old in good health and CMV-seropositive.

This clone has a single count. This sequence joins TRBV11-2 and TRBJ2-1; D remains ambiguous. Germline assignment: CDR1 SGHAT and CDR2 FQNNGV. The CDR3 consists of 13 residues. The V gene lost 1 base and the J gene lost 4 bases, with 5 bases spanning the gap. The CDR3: CASSLVAYNEQFF. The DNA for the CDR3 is TGTGCCAGCAGCTTAGTAGCTTACAATGAGCAGTTCTTC.

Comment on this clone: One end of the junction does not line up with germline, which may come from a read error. CDR3 sequence reads: CASSLEDRAHPLNF. The CDR3 region has the DNA TGTGCCAGCAGCTTAGAGGACAGGGCCCACCCACTGAACTTC. The V call is TRBV7-6, the J call TRBJ1-2, with TRBD1 matching 8 bases. This CDR3 is built from 14 residues. Germline CDR1 and CDR2: SGHVS and FNYEAQ.

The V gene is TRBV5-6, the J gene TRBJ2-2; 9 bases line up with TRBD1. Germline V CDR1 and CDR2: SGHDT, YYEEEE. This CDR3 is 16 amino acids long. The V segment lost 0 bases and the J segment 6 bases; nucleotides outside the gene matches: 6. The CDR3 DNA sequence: TGTGCCAGCAGCTTGGACGGGACAGGGCACCCCGGGGAGCTGTTTTTT. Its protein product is CASSLDGTGHPGELFF.

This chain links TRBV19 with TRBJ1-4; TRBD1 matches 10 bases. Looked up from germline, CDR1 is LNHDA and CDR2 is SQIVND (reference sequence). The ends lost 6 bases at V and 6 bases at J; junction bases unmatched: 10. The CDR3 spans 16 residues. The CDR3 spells CASRSRDRGRYEKLFF. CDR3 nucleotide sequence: TGTGCCAGTAGGTCCCGGGACAGGGGACGGTATGAAAAACTGTTTTTT.

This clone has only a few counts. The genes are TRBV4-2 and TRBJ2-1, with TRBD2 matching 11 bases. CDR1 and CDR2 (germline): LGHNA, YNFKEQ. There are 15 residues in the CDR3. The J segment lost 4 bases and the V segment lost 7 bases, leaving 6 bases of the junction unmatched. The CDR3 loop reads CASNPSGGPYNEQFF. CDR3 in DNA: TGTGCCAGCAACCCTAGCGGGGGGCCGTACAATGAGCAGTTCTTC.